This passage covers 8 T cell receptor beta chains from one sample sequenced in a study of shared T cell receptors in the human thymus. Profiling relied on immunoSEQ multiplex PCR, and the TCRdb table lists in-frame clones only, not all of them. The sample holds approximately 730,000 clones, 80% to 90% seen once. The sample also formed part of further work on human thymus T cells.

The sequenced sample consisted of thymocytes. The receptor source for this set is a girl under two years old with a congenital heart defect.

This sequence joins TRBV6-1 and TRBJ1-5, with 7 nucleotides matching TRBD1. V lost 3 bases, J lost 1 base, and 18 bases stayed unmatched. The CDR3 contains 20 residues. CDR1 is MNHNS and CDR2 is SASEGT in the germline V gene. The CDR3 bases are TGTGCCAGCAGTGATATCGACTGGACAGGTCGAGACCTCAGCAATCAGCCCCAGCATTTT. Translating gives CASSDIDWTGRDLSNQPQHF.

The chain has TRBV5-8 and TRBJ2-2, with 7 bases that match TRBD2. The CDR3 runs to 16 residues. Germline lookup yields CDR1 SGHTS and CDR2 YDEGEE. J was trimmed by 5 bases and V by 1 base; bases with no gene match: 8. Here the CDR3 DNA reads TGTGCCAGCAGCTTGTTGACTAGCATGTGGACCGGGGAGCTGTTTTTT. This codes for CASSLLTSMWTGELFF.

The V and J genes are TRBV5-1 and TRBJ1-6; 8 nucleotides agree with TRBD1. The trim removed 3 bases at V and 0 bases at J, leaving 5 bases unmatched. CDR1 and CDR2 from the germline V gene are SGHRS and YFSETQ. The CDR3 has 17 amino acids. The CDR3 sequence is CASSSGQGSSYNSPLHF. The CDR3 DNA reads TGCGCCAGCAGCTCAGGACAGGGTAGCTCCTATAATTCACCCCTCCACTTT.

This chain connects TRBV9 to TRBJ2-7; 10 positions agree with TRBD1. Germline V CDR1 and CDR2: SGDLS, YYNGEE. V gave up 0 bases and J gave up 2 bases; unmatched junction bases: 8. The CDR3 length is 17 residues. CDR3 in DNA: TGTGCCAGCAGCGTAGGGGACAGGGGTGGTCAAACCTACGAGCAGTACTTC. This codes for CASSVGDRGGQTYEQYF.

This chain connects TRBV10-2 to TRBJ1-3, with 10 nucleotides matching TRBD1. This CDR3 comprises 16 residues. The J segment lost 7 bases and the V segment lost 0 bases, leaving 6 bases of the junction unmatched. Germline CDR1 is WSHSY and CDR2 is SAAADI. CDR3 in amino acids: CASSESATGGANTIYF. CDR3 DNA: TGCGCCAGCAGTGAGTCGGCGACAGGGGGCGCGAACACCATATATTTT.

Concerning this clone itself: Compared with germline, one end of the junction differs, possibly owing to a read error. This chain connects TRBV9 to TRBJ2-1; D is unresolved. The CDR3 loop spans 12 amino acids. CDR1 is SGDLS, CDR2 YYNGEE, per germline. In DNA form, the CDR3 reads TGTGTCAGCAGCGATACCTACAATGAGCAGTTCTTC. Encoded protein: CVSSDTYNEQFF.

This clone has more than one count but fewer than ten. The V gene is TRBV7-9, the J gene TRBJ2-3, with a tentative D call TRBD1 (7 bases). Germline assignment: CDR1 SEHNR and CDR2 FQNEAQ (reference sequence). This CDR3 has 17 residues. Trimming took off 4 bases at V and 1 base at J, with 18 bases between the two ends. CDR3 region: CASSWAGQPGGTDTQYF. In DNA form, the CDR3 reads TGTGCCAGCAGCTGGGCGGGACAGCCGGGGGGCACAGATACGCAGTATTTT.

The chain employs TRBV7-2 and TRBJ2-1; 8 bases are shared with TRBD1. Unmatched junction bases numbered 23, after V lost 4 bases and J lost 9 bases. Germline V gene lookup returns CDR1 SGHTA and CDR2 FQGNSA. This CDR3 contains 19 residues. The CDR3 region has the DNA TGTGCCAGCAGCTCCCCCCTGGGCGTGACAGGGGCGGAGGGTGGTGAGCAGTTCTTC. Residues: CASSSPLGVTGAEGGEQFF.